Below are 9 T cell receptor beta chains sequenced from a single sample in a study of T cells in Graves' hyperthyroidism and ophthalmopathy. The investigators amplified TCR beta CDR3 regions from RNA transcripts. Carried out on the TCR CDR3, a first-round RT-PCR used the HTBI primer set. From the multiplex PCR reads, TCRdb called clonotypes with MiXCR, one entry per CDR3 protein. The table includes 750,000 to 900,000 distinct CDR3 sequences, roughly 37% detected once. Sequencing used blood. These receptors all come from a man in his late teens or twenties with Graves' hyperthyroidism.

The V call is TRBV6-6, the J call TRBJ2-2; no reliable D call. The V gene lost 2 bases and the J gene lost 6 bases, with 7 bases spanning the gap. CDR1 is MNHNY, CDR2 SVGAGI, per germline (reference sequence). The length of the CDR3 is 13 residues. The CDR3 DNA is TGTGCCAGCAGTTACCGGCCCGCCGGGGAGCTGTTTTTT. Protein sequence: CASSYRPAGELFF.

This clonotype was seen a handful of times. V usage is TRBV6-1 and J usage is TRBJ1-5; 9 bases line up with TRBD1. The CDR3 spans 14 residues. CDR1 is MNHNS, CDR2 SASEGT, per germline. Losses at the gene ends were 6 bases for V and 7 bases for J; bases not matched to a gene: 7. The CDR3 DNA sequence: TGTGCCAGCAGGACCGGGACAGGGTACCAGCCCCAGCATTTT. Its translation: CASRTGTGYQPQHF.

The genes are TRBV20-1 and TRBJ1-2; D not resolved. Trimming stripped 6 bases from V and 0 bases from J, with 14 bases between. The CDR3 runs to 14 residues. Germline V CDR1 and CDR2: DFQATT, SNEGSKA (reference sequence). CDR3 DNA: TGCAGTGCCTCCCGAGGGCAGGCTAACTATGGCTACACCTTC. This gives the protein CSASRGQANYGYTF.

This clonotype was detected a few times. The chain employs TRBV7-9 and TRBJ1-1; TRBD1 might be the D (6 bases). The CDR3 has 15 residues. CDR1 and CDR2 (germline): SEHNR, FQNEAQ (reference sequence). The V end was cut by 5 bases, the J end by 4 bases, with 17 bases between. CDR3 protein: CASSHVRGLATEAFF. The CDR3 DNA reads as TGTGCCAGCAGCCACGTCAGGGGCTTGGCCACTGAAGCTTTCTTT.

The chain uses TRBV7-9 and TRBJ2-5; 7 bases match TRBD1. Germline-derived CDR1 and CDR2 are SEHNR and FQNEAQ (reference sequence). With V trimmed by 5 bases and J by 5 bases, 5 bases remained unmatched. CDR3 length equals 13 residues. Here the CDR3 DNA reads TGTGCCAGCAGCGAGAGGGGGCCGGAGACCCAGTACTTC. Translation: CASSERGPETQYF.

This clonotype was counted only a few times. The rearrangement joins TRBV7-2 to TRBJ2-5; the match to TRBD1 covers 7 bases. CDR3 length: 15 residues. Germline-derived CDR1 and CDR2 are SGHTA and FQGNSA. After removal of 5 bases from V and 2 bases from J, the junction contained 8 bases not matched to a gene. This CDR3 is CASSAQGSGQETQYF. CDR3 nucleotides: TGTGCCAGCAGCGCACAGGGGTCCGGGCAAGAGACCCAGTACTTC.

The rearrangement uses TRBV7-2 and TRBJ1-1; D is perhaps TRBD1 (6 bases). The V gene lost 4 bases and the J gene lost 4 bases, with 13 bases spanning the gap. The CDR3 extends over 14 amino acids. CDR1 is SGHTA and CDR2 is FQGNSA in the germline V gene. DNA for the CDR3: TGTGCCAGCAGCTCACAGGGAATAGTCACTGAAGCTTTCTTT. It codes for CASSSQGIVTEAFF.

This clonotype has more than one count but fewer than ten. This chain links TRBV7-9 with TRBJ2-5, with D maybe TRBD2 (5 bases). Germline CDR1 SEHNR, CDR2 FQNEAQ (reference sequence). V was shortened by 5 bases and J by 9 bases, with 16 bases between the two germline ends. The CDR3 covers 13 residues. CDR3 region: CASSPIGPGAQYF. CDR3 nucleotide sequence: TGTGCCAGCAGCCCTATAGGGCCCGGGGCCCAGTACTTC.

J is TRBJ2-7 and V is TRBV11-1, with 8 bases aligning to TRBD1. Per the germline V gene, CDR1 is SGHAT and CDR2 is FQDESV (reference sequence). The CDR3 has 15 residues. After removal of 5 bases from V and 0 bases from J, the junction contained 6 bases not matched to a gene. In DNA, the CDR3 is TGTGCCAGCAGCGTAGGGACAGGATTCTCCTACGAGCAGTACTTC. It encodes CASSVGTGFSYEQYF.